The 25 T cell receptor beta chains in this list originate from one sample, sequenced in a study of response to subunit inactivated influenza vaccine. Using its own MiXCR run on the RT-PCR reads, TCRdb lists one record per CDR3 protein. Of 650,000 to 700,000 distinct CDR3 sequences listed, about a sixth are singletons. This sample comprised PBMCs from blood, obtained about 13 days after vaccination. The receptors come from a middle-aged man who received an inactivated influenza vaccine.

This clonotype came up a few times. This rearrangement joins TRBV12-3 or TRBV12-4 to TRBJ2-7; a possible D gene is TRBD1 (6 bases). V was cut by 4 bases and J by 4 bases, with 11 bases left in between. This CDR3 contains 13 residues. In DNA form, the CDR3 reads TGTGCCAGCAGTTCGATAGGGACATACGAGCAGTACTTC. The encoded protein is CASSSIGTYEQYF.

The CDR3 sequence is CAWTAPNGYTF. The CDR3 nucleotides are TGTGCCTGGACAGCCCCCAACGGCTACACCTTC. The chain recombines TRBV30 with TRBJ1-2; no definite D call. In germline, CDR1 is GTSNPN, CDR2 SVGIG (reference sequence). The CDR3 totals 11 residues. Between the trimmed V and J ends, which lost 4 bases and 8 bases, there was a span of 11 bases.

This clonotype was seen a few times. The chain is built from TRBV7-9 and TRBJ2-2; 10 positions match TRBD2. The CDR3 is 19 amino acids. J lost 5 bases, V lost 1 base, and 13 bases had no gene match. Germline V gives CDR1 SEHNR, CDR2 FQNEAQ (reference sequence). The CDR3 here is CASSLVPPQLAGFTGELFF. The CDR3 nucleotides are TGTGCCAGCAGCTTAGTCCCGCCCCAACTAGCGGGATTTACCGGGGAGCTGTTTTTT.

This clonotype has only a few counts. V and J are TRBV6-2 or TRBV6-3 and TRBJ2-1, with 7 positions matching TRBD1. The V segment lost 2 bases and the J segment 4 bases; nucleotides outside the gene matches: 8. The CDR3 length is 16 residues. Germline V gene data show CDR1 as MNHEY and CDR2 as SVGEGT. The CDR3 DNA is TGTGCCAGCAGTTACACGAGGGGGCCCAAATACAATGAGCAGTTCTTC. This codes for CASSYTRGPKYNEQFF.

CDR3 in amino acids: CASSPLDPGANTGELFF. The CDR3 region has the DNA TGCGCCAGCAGCCCCCTAGATCCAGGCGCGAACACCGGGGAGCTGTTTTTT. The chain is built from TRBV5-1 and TRBJ2-2; D ambiguous. CDR3 size: 17 residues. CDR1 SGHRS and CDR2 YFSETQ come from the germline V gene. V was pared by 4 bases and J by 0 bases, with 16 bases between.

This clonotype was seen many times. The rearrangement uses TRBV5-1 and TRBJ2-5; D not resolved. CDR3 length equals 13 residues. From germline, CDR1 is SGHRS and CDR2 YFSETQ. The V gene lost 1 base and the J gene lost 3 bases, with 7 bases spanning the gap. The CDR3 coding sequence is TGCGCCAGCAGCTTGAAGTTTAAAGAGACCCAGTACTTC. The encoded protein is CASSLKFKETQYF.

The V call is TRBV6-2 or TRBV6-3, the J call TRBJ1-3; D is uncertain. Looked up from germline, CDR1 is MNHEY and CDR2 is SVGEGT. The V end was cut by 0 bases, the J end by 4 bases, with 4 bases between. The CDR3 contains 13 residues. CDR3 DNA: TGTGCCAGCAGTTACTCTGCCGGAAACACCATATATTTT. It is translated as CASSYSAGNTIYF.

The chain couples TRBV5-1 to TRBJ2-1; 9 positions match TRBD2. The CDR3 consists of 18 residues. Losses at the gene ends were 2 bases for V and 10 bases for J; bases not matched to a gene: 19. CDR1 and CDR2 from the germline V gene are SGHRS and YFSETQ. CDR3 sequence: CASSFGVGRLASGAEQFF. The CDR3 DNA reads TGCGCCAGCAGCTTCGGGGTCGGCCGGCTCGCTAGCGGGGCCGAGCAGTTCTTC.

This clonotype occurred a few times. J is TRBJ1-3 and V is TRBV5-5; no definite D call. The ends were cut back, 3 bases at V and 2 bases at J, with 9 bases in the middle. This CDR3 spans 14 amino acids. Germline V gene sequence: CDR1 SGHKS, CDR2 YYEKEE (reference sequence). Here the CDR3 DNA reads TGTGCCAGCAGCTCCCCTTGGGCTGGAAACACCATATATTTT. Translation gives CASSSPWAGNTIYF. The variable domain in full, completed from reference TRBV5-5 and TRBJ1-3, reads DAGVTQSPTHLIKTRGQQVTLRCSPISGHKSVSWYQQVLGQGPQFIFQYYEKEERGRGNFPDRFSARQFPNYSSELNVNALLLGDSALYLCASSSPWAGNTIYFGEGSWLTVV.

V gene TRBV15 combines with J gene TRBJ2-7, with TRBD1 matching 8 bases. V lost 5 bases and J lost 3; bases outside the gene matches: 12. The CDR3 runs 16 residues. The germline V gene has CDR1 LNHNV and CDR2 YYDKDF (reference sequence). As DNA, the CDR3 is TGTGCCACCAGCGAAGACCCGGACAGGGTAGGCTACGAGCAGTACTTC. Translation: CATSEDPDRVGYEQYF.

The chain combines TRBV5-1 with TRBJ1-1, with a weak D call TRBD1 (5 bases). CDR1 is SGHRS and CDR2 is YFSETQ in the germline V gene. Trimming took 4 bases from V and 3 from J, leaving 13 bases between them. The CDR3 spans 14 residues. The CDR3 is CASSPDGGDTEAFF. The CDR3 DNA is TGCGCCAGCAGCCCCGACGGGGGGGACACTGAAGCTTTCTTT.

This clonotype was recorded a few times. V and J are TRBV7-6 and TRBJ1-4, with no clear D. Germline V gene sequence: CDR1 SGHVS, CDR2 FNYEAQ. Trimming stripped 1 base from V and 5 bases from J, with 8 bases between. CDR3 length equals 14 residues. The DNA of the CDR3 is TGTGCCAGCAGCTTAGAAGCACAGAATGAAAAACTGTTTTTT. Translated: CASSLEAQNEKLFF.

This clonotype was detected only a few times. The chain combines TRBV20-1 with TRBJ2-2; tentative D call: TRBD2 (5 bases). V lost 1 base to trimming and J lost 3 bases, with 9 bases between them. Looked up from germline, CDR1 is DFQATT and CDR2 is SNEGSKA (reference sequence). The CDR3 has 14 amino acids. CDR3 coding DNA: TGCAGTGCTAGAGTCGGGAAATACACCGGGGAGCTGTTTTTT. It is translated as CSARVGKYTGELFF.

This clonotype was found many times. This chain links TRBV12-3 or TRBV12-4 with TRBJ2-7; 10 nucleotides agree with TRBD1. The CDR3 is 14 amino acids. The V and J ends lost 5 bases and 4 bases, in that order; junction bases with no gene match: 5. The CDR3 DNA reads as TGTGCCAGCAGTCCCCAGGGACAGGGGTACGAGCAGTACTTC. Translated: CASSPQGQGYEQYF.

This chain uses TRBV5-1 with TRBJ2-5; 7 bases line up with TRBD2. CDR1 SGHRS and CDR2 YFSETQ come from the germline V gene. This CDR3 is built from 14 residues. Germline trimming cut 5 bases from V and 2 bases from J; bases unmatched to any gene: 6. The CDR3 protein is CASSREGLQETQYF. Written as DNA, the CDR3 is TGCGCCAGCAGTCGAGAGGGACTACAAGAGACCCAGTACTTC.

This clonotype was counted a few times. CDR3 sequence: CASSGGLRTDTQYF. The CDR3, as DNA: TGTGCCAGCTCTGGGGGACTTCGCACAGATACGCAGTATTTT. V gene TRBV27 combines with J gene TRBJ2-3, with TRBD2 as a possible D gene (6 bases). From germline, CDR1 is MNHEY and CDR2 SMNVEV (reference sequence). V was shortened by 8 bases and J by 1 base, with 13 bases between the two germline ends. The CDR3 loop spans 14 amino acids.

The sample holds a few counts of this clonotype. The CDR3 is CASFRDVPNTEAFF. CDR3 in DNA: TGTGCCAGCTTCCGGGACGTCCCGAACACTGAAGCTTTCTTT. The chain joins TRBV12-3 or TRBV12-4 to TRBJ1-1; weak D call: TRBD1 (5 bases). V lost 8 bases, J lost 1 base, and 14 bases lay in between. CDR3 length: 14 residues.

The sample holds a few counts of this clonotype. The V and J genes are TRBV9 and TRBJ2-5, with 7 bases identical to TRBD1. After removal of 4 bases from V and 5 bases from J, the junction contained 11 bases not matched to a gene. Germline loops: CDR1 SGDLS, CDR2 YYNGEE. This CDR3 has 15 amino acids. The CDR3 region is CASSIRTGPGETQYF. Here the CDR3 DNA reads TGTGCCAGCAGCATAAGGACAGGCCCCGGGGAGACCCAGTACTTC. Looking up the rest from reference TRBV9 and TRBJ2-5 gives the full variable domain: DSGVTQTPKHLITATGQRVTLRCSPRSGDLSVYWYQQSLDQGLQFLIQYYNGEERAKGNILERFSAQQFPDLHSELNLSSLELGDSALYFCASSIRTGPGETQYFGPGTRLLVL.

This clonotype was seen only a few times. The rearrangement links TRBV12-3 or TRBV12-4 to TRBJ2-2; no firm D call. The CDR3 covers 16 residues. Trimming stripped 4 bases from V and 3 bases from J, with 15 bases between. CDR3 region: CASSSATGQYTGELFF. As DNA, the CDR3 is TGTGCCAGCAGTTCCGCCACCGGGCAGTACACCGGGGAGCTGTTTTTT.

This clonotype was seen a few times. In DNA form, the CDR3 reads TGTGCCAGCAGTTTATTGCGGGGGGACTATGGCTACACCTTC. It is translated as CASSLLRGDYGYTF. This chain joins TRBV28 and TRBJ1-2; D is perhaps TRBD1 (5 bases). V gave up 1 base and J gave up 3 bases, with 9 bases separating them. This CDR3 region has 14 residues. The germline V gene has CDR1 MDHEN and CDR2 SYDVKM.

The chain recombines TRBV6-2 or TRBV6-3 with TRBJ2-1, with 13 bases aligning to TRBD2. Losses at the gene ends were 10 bases for V and 3 bases for J; bases not matched to a gene: 12. Germline-derived CDR1 and CDR2 are MNHEY and SVGEGT. CDR3 size: 17 residues. CDR3 DNA: TGTGCCACATCACCGGGACTAGCGGGACCAAACTACAATGAGCAGTTCTTC. Amino acid sequence: CATSPGLAGPNYNEQFF.

The CDR3 DNA reads TGTGCCAGCAGTGAATTAGGGACAGGGGACTCCGAGCAGTACTTC. Amino acid sequence: CASSELGTGDSEQYF. The rearrangement uses TRBV6-1 and TRBJ2-7; 10 bases match TRBD1. Trimming at V came to 2 bases and at J to 6 bases, leaving 7 bases not matched to a gene. CDR3 length equals 15 residues. The germline V gene has CDR1 MNHNS and CDR2 SASEGT.

This chain joins TRBV6-1 and TRBJ2-3; either TRBD1 or TRBD2 may supply D (6 bases each). V shed 5 bases and J shed 3 bases, with 15 bases lying between them. Germline lookup yields CDR1 MNHNS and CDR2 SASEGT. The CDR3 contains 15 residues. The CDR3 region is CASSLTGGETDTQYF. DNA of the CDR3: TGTGCCAGCAGTCTCACCGGGGGCGAGACAGATACGCAGTATTTT.

The J gene is TRBJ2-7, the V gene TRBV7-2; D is possibly TRBD1 (8 bases). Germline V gene data show CDR1 as SGHTA and CDR2 as FQGNSA. Trimming removed 1 base from V and 4 bases from J, with 20 bases in between. The CDR3 has 17 amino acids. The DNA for the CDR3 is TGTGCCAGCAGCTTAGTATGGGGAGGGGACAGGCTATACGAGCAGTACTTC. Its protein is CASSLVWGGDRLYEQYF. Together with reference TRBV7-2 and TRBJ2-7, the CDR3 gives the full variable domain: GAGVSQSPSNKVTEKGKDVELRCDPISGHTALYWYRQSLGQGLEFLIYFQGNSAPDKSGLPSDRFSAERTGGSVSTLTIQRTQQEDSAVYLCASSLVWGGDRLYEQYFGPGTRLTVT.

The chain links TRBV6-1 to TRBJ2-3, with 8 positions matching TRBD2. V gave up 7 bases and J gave up 1 base; unmatched junction bases: 10. CDR1 MNHNS and CDR2 SASEGT come from the germline V gene. This CDR3 is built from 16 residues. CDR3 DNA: TGTGCCAGCACCCTATCTGGACTAGCTGGCACAGATACGCAGTATTTT. Translation gives CASTLSGLAGTDTQYF.